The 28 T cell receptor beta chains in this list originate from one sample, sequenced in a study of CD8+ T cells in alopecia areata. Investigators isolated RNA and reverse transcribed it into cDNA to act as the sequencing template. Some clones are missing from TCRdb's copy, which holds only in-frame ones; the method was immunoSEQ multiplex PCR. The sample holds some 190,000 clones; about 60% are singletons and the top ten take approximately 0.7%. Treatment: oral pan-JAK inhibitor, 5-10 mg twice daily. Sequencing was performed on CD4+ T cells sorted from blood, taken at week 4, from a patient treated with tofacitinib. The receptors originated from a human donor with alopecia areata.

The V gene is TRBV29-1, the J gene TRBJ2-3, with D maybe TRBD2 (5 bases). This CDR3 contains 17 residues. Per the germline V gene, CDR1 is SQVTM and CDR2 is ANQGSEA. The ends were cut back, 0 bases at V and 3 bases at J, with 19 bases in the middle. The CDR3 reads CSVEDRFGVGGTDTQYF. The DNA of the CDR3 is TGCAGCGTTGAAGATCGTTTTGGCGTAGGCGGGACAGATACGCAGTATTTT.

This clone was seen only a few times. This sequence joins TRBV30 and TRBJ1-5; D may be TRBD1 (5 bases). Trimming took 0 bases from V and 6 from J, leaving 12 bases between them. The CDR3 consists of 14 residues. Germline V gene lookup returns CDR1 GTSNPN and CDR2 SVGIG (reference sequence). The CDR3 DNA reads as TGTGCCTGGAGTGTACTCAAGGGGAGTCAGCCCCAGCATTTT. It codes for CAWSVLKGSQPQHF.

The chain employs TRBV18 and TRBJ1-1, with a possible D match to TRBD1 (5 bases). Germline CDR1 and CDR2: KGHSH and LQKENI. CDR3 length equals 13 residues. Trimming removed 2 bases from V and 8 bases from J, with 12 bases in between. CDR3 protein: CASSPGTAGEAFF. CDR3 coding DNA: TGTGCCAGCTCACCAGGAACAGCAGGGGAAGCTTTCTTT.

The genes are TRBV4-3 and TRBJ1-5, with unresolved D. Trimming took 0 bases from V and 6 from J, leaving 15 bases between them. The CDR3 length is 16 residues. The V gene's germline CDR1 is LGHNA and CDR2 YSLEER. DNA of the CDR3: TGCGCCAGCAGCCAAGATTATGGAGGGAAAGGTCAGCCCCAGCATTTT. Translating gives CASSQDYGGKGQPQHF.

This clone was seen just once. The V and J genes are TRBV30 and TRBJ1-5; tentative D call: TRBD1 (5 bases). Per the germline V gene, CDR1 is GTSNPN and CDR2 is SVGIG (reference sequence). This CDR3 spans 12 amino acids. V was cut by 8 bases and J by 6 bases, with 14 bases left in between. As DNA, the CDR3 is TGTGCCGGAGCCCAGGGTTCTCAGCCCCAGCATTTT. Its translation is CAGAQGSQPQHF.

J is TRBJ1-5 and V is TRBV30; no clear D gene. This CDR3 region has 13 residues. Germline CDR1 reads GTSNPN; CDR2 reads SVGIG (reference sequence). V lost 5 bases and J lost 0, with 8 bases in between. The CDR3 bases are TGTGCCTGGTCCGACATTAGCAATCAGCCCCAGCATTTT. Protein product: CAWSDISNQPQHF.

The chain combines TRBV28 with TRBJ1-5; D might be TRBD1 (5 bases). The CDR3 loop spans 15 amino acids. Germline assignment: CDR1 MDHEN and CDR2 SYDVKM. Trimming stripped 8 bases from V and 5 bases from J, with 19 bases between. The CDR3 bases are TGTGCCAGCGCAACCCGGGGCCGAGGATATCAGCCCCAGCATTTT. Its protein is CASATRGRGYQPQHF.

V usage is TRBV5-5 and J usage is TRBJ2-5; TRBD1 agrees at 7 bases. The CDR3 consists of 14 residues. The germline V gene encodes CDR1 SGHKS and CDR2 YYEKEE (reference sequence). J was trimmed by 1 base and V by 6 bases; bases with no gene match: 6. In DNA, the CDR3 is TGTGCCAGCATCATGACAGGGACCCAAGAGACCCAGTACTTC. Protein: CASIMTGTQETQYF.

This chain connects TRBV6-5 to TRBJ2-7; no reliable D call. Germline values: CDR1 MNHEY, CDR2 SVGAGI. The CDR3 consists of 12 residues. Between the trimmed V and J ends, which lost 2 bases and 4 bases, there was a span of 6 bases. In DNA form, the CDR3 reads TGTGCCAGCAGTTACCCCCCATACGAGCAGTACTTC. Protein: CASSYPPYEQYF.

In DNA, the CDR3 is TGTGCCAGCAGCTTAGTAGCGGGAACCAGGGGTGAGCAGTTCTTC. Translation gives CASSLVAGTRGEQFF. The chain uses TRBV11-2 and TRBJ2-1, with 8 bases that match TRBD2. Germline CDR1 and CDR2: SGHAT and FQNNGV. The J segment lost 9 bases and the V segment lost 1 base, leaving 8 bases of the junction unmatched. CDR3 size: 15 residues.

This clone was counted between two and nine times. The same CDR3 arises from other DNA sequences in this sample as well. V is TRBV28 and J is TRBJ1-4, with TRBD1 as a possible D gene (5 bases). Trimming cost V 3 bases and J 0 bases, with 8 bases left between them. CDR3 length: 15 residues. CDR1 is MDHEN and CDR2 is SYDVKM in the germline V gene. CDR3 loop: CASSLGGATNEKLFF. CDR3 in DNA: TGTGCCAGCAGTTTGGGGGGTGCAACTAATGAAAAACTGTTTTTT.

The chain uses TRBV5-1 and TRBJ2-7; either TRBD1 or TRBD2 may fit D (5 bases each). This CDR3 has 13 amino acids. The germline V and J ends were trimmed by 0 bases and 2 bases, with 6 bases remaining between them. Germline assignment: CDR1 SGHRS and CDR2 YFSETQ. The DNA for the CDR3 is TGCGCCAGCAGCTTGGGGGACCCCTACGAGCAGTACTTC. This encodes CASSLGDPYEQYF.

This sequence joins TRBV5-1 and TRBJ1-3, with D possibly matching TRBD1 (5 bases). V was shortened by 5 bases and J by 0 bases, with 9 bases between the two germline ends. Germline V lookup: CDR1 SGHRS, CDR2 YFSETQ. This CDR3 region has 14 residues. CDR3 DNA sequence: TGCGCCAGCAGACCTGACAGCTCTGGAAACACCATATATTTT. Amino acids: CASRPDSSGNTIYF.

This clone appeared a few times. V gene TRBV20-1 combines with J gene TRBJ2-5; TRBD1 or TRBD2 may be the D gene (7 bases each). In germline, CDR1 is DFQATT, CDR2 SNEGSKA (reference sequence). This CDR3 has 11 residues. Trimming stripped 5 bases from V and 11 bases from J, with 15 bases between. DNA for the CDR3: TGCAGTGCTCAGGGGGGGGACCGGCAGTACTTC. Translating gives CSAQGGDRQYF.

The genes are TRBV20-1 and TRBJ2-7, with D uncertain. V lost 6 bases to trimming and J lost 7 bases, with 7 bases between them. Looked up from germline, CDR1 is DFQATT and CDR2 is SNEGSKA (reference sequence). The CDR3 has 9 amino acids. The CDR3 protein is CSASMEQYF. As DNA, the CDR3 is TGCAGTGCCTCCATGGAGCAGTACTTC.

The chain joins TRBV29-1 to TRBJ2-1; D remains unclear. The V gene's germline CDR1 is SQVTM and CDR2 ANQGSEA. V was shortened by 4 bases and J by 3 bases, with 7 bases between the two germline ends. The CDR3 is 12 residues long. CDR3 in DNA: TGCAGCGTTGTCCTCAGCTACAATGAGCAGTTCTTC. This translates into CSVVLSYNEQFF.

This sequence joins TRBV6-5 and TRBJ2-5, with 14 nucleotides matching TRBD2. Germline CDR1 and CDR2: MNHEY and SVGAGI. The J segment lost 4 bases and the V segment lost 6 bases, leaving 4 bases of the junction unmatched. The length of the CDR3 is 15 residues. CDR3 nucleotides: TGTGCCAGCAGAACCGGGACTAGCGGGAGAGAGACCCAGTACTTC. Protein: CASRTGTSGRETQYF.

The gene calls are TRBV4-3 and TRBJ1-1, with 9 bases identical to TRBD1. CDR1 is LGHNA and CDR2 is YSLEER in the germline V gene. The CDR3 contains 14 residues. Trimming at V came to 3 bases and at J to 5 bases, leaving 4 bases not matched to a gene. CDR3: CASSQAGTGTEAFF. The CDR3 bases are TGCGCCAGCAGCCAGGCTGGGACAGGGACTGAAGCTTTCTTT.

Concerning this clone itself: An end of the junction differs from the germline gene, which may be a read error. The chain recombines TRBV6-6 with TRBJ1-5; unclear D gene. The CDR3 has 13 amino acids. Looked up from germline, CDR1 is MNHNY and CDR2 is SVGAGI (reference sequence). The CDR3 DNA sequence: TGCACATCGGAGGGAGGCAGCAATCAGCCCCAGCATTTT. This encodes CTSEGGSNQPQHF.

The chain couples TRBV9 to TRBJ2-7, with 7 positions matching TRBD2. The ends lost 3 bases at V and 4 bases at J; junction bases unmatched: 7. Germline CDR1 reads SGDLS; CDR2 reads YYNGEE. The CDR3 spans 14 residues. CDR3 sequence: CASSEAGREYEQYF. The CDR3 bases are TGTGCCAGCAGCGAGGCAGGGAGGGAATACGAGCAGTACTTC. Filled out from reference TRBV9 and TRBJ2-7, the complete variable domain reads DSGVTQTPKHLITATGQRVTLRCSPRSGDLSVYWYQQSLDQGLQFLIQYYNGEERAKGNILERFSAQQFPDLHSELNLSSLELGDSALYFCASSEAGREYEQYFGPGTRLTVT.

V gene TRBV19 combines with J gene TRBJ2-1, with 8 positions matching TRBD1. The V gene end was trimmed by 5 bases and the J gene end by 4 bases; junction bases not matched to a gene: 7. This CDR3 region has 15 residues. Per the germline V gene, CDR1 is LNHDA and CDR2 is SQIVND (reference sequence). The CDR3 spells CASSVGQGRYNEQFF. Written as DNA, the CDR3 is TGTGCCAGTAGTGTTGGACAGGGCAGGTACAATGAGCAGTTCTTC.

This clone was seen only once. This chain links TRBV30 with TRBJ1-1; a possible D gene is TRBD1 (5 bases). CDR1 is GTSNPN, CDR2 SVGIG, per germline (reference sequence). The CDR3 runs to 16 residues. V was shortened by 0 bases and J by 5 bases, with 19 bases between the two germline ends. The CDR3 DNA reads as TGTGCCTGGAGTGTACCCAATGGCGGGGCACGGACTGAAGCTTTCTTT. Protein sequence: CAWSVPNGGARTEAFF. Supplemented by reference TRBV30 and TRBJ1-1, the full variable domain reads SQTIHQWPATLVQPVGSPLSLECTVEGTSNPNLYWYRQAAGRGLQLLFYSVGIGQISSEVPQNLSASRPQDRQFILSSKKLLLSDSGFYLCAWSVPNGGARTEAFFGQGTRLTVV.

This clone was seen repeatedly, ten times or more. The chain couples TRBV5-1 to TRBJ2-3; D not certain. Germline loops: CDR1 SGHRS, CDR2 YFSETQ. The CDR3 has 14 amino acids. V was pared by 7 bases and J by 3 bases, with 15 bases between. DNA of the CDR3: TGCGCCAGCGCCTCGCGCACGAAGACAGATACGCAGTATTTT. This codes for CASASRTKTDTQYF.

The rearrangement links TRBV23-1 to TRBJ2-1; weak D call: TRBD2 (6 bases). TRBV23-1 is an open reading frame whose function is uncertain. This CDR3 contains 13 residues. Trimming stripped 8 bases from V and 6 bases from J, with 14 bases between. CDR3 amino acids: CASYTGVGNEQFF. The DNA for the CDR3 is TGCGCCAGCTATACGGGAGTAGGCAATGAGCAGTTCTTC.

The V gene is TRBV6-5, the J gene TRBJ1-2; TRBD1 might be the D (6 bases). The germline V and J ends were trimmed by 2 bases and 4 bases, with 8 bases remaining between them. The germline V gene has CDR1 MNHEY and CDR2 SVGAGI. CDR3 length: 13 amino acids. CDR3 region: CASSYGGSYGYTF. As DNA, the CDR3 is TGTGCCAGCAGTTACGGGGGCTCCTATGGCTACACCTTC.

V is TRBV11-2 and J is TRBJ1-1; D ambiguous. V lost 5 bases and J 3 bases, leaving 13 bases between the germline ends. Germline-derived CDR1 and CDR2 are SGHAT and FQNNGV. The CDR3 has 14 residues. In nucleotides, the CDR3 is TGTGCCAGCAGCCCAAAGGTTGTAGACACTGAAGCTTTCTTT. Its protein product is CASSPKVVDTEAFF.

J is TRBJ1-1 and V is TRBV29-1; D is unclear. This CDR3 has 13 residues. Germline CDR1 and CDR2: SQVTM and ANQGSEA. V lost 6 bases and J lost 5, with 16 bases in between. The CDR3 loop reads CSVFSTIGTEAFF. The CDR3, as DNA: TGCAGCGTATTCAGTACGATCGGGACTGAAGCTTTCTTT.

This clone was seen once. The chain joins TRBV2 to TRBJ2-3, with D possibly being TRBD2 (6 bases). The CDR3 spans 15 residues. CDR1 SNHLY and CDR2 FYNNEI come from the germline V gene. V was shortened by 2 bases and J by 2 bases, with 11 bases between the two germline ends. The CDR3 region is CASSELAGFTDTQYF. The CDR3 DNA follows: TGTGCCAGCAGTGAATTGGCGGGGTTCACAGATACGCAGTATTTT.